A selection of T cell receptor beta chains follows, all from one sample in a study of T-cell memory formation after mild COVID-19. TCRdb reanalysed the 5' RACE reads using MiXCR and keeps one entry per CDR3 protein. The repertoire holds some 340,000 distinct CDR3 sequences, with roughly 13% as singletons. Sequencing was carried out using PBMCs or a T cell subset sorted from them (not recorded which). The receptors stem from a man aged 18 to 29 who had mild COVID-19 (a few samples of this study predate the infection). Cell type and time point are not known. The CDR3 runs from the conserved cysteine through the conserved F or W.

CDR3 protein	V gene	J gene	CDR3 length
CASSEYRGGTGELFF	TRBV25-1	TRBJ2-2	15
CASSVGDGQPQHF	TRBV9	TRBJ1-5	13
CATASGGGWETQYF	TRBV7-2	TRBJ2-5	14
CASSLTPGARDTQYF	TRBV12-3/TRBV12-4	TRBJ2-3	15
CASSYTVGTEAFF	TRBV7-3	TRBJ1-1	13
CASSPRNRVHEQYF	TRBV5-1	TRBJ2-7	14
CASSPSGGAVDTGELFF	TRBV5-1	TRBJ2-2	17
CRGVGGARTEAFF	TRBV20-1	TRBJ1-1	13
CAWKTSGDTQYF	TRBV7-9	TRBJ2-3	12
CASSIYFGVTDTQYF	TRBV6-5	TRBJ2-3	15
CASSPGQWSNEQFF	TRBV5-1	TRBJ2-1	14
CSARDLRGTGYGYTF	TRBV20-1	TRBJ1-2	15
CASSSASGPELDTQYF	TRBV5-4	TRBJ2-3	16
CASSPLAGVITGELFF	TRBV18	TRBJ2-2	16
CASSSHTGELFF	TRBV7-9	TRBJ2-2	12
CASSPKATSGRETQYF	TRBV7-2	TRBJ2-5	16
CSARLGDGVAQYF	TRBV20-1	TRBJ2-5	13
CASNQGTTDTQYF	TRBV12-3/TRBV12-4	TRBJ2-3	13
CASSTYERGTGGRNF	TRBV21-1	TRBJ2-7	15
CASSRPWGGRDEKLFF	TRBV4-1	TRBJ1-4	16
CSASSGVANYGYTF	TRBV20-1	TRBJ1-2	14
CASTHRAQETQYF	TRBV6-6	TRBJ2-5	13
CSAVPGTGITGELFF	TRBV20-1	TRBJ2-2	15
CASTNPGGGTEAFF	TRBV7-9	TRBJ1-1	14
CASSQQGSNQPQHF	TRBV3-1	TRBJ1-5	14
CASRNFLVNTEAFF	TRBV12-3/TRBV12-4	TRBJ1-1	14
CSVEDAGNAGYTF	TRBV29-1	TRBJ1-2	13
CASSWIKSQETQYF	TRBV5-1	TRBJ2-5	14
CASSASEGGANVLTF	TRBV9	TRBJ2-6	15
CASSRIKETQYF	TRBV12-3/TRBV12-4	TRBJ2-5	12
CSVEFRGGQSETQYF	TRBV29-1	TRBJ2-5	15
CASSLGLNGLAGGTSTDTQYF	TRBV5-1	TRBJ2-3	21
CASSLAIVNGYGYTF	TRBV5-1	TRBJ1-2	15
CASSPKLTSAGTDTQYF	TRBV3-1	TRBJ2-3	17
CASSRLTGPYEQYF	TRBV4-1	TRBJ2-7	14